The 23 T cell receptor beta chains reported below all come from one sample, sequenced in a study of cytomegalovirus exposure and HLA in healthy donors. PCR involved 60 Vbeta and 13 Jbeta primers. TCRdb's copy holds only in-frame clones and misses some; the assay was immunoSEQ multiplex PCR. The table lists fewer than 200,000 clones, more than 80% of them singletons. Sequenced: PBMCs. These receptors originate from a young woman in good health and CMV-seronegative.

The V call is TRBV30, the J call TRBJ2-1, with D perhaps TRBD2 (5 bases). Germline CDR1 GTSNPN, CDR2 SVGIG (reference sequence). The CDR3 consists of 12 residues. The germline V and J ends were trimmed by 0 bases and 12 bases, with 12 bases remaining between them. The CDR3 DNA follows: TGTGCCTGGAGTGTAATGTTAGAGGGGCAGTTCTTC. Protein sequence: CAWSVMLEGQFF.

The CDR3 region has the DNA TGCGCCAGCAGCCCCGCCGTGGCGGGTACGCAGTATTTT. Translation: CASSPAVAGTQYF. V is TRBV5-1 and J is TRBJ2-3; tentatively, D is TRBD2 (5 bases). V dropped 4 bases and J dropped 8 bases, with 14 bases sitting between them. Germline V CDR1 and CDR2: SGHRS, YFSETQ. CDR3 length equals 13 residues.

This chain uses TRBV7-9 with TRBJ2-7; no reliable D call. The CDR3 contains 11 residues. Germline values: CDR1 SEHNR, CDR2 FQNEAQ (reference sequence). V dropped 4 bases and J dropped 3 bases, with 4 bases sitting between them. The CDR3 loop is CASSSLYEQYF. The CDR3 nucleotides are TGTGCCAGCAGCTCTCTCTACGAGCAGTACTTC.

The rearrangement links TRBV19 to TRBJ2-2, with a possible D match to TRBD2 (6 bases). The germline V and J ends were trimmed by 6 bases and 6 bases, with 8 bases remaining between them. From germline, CDR1 is LNHDA and CDR2 SQIVND (reference sequence). CDR3 length equals 12 residues. CDR3 coding DNA: TGTGCCAGTAGGTGGGGGGCCGGGGAGCTGTTTTTT. Protein product: CASRWGAGELFF.

The chain links TRBV28 to TRBJ1-3; a weak D match, TRBD1 (5 bases). The CDR3 is made up of 14 amino acids. V lost 5 bases to trimming and J lost 6 bases, with 14 bases between them. From germline, CDR1 is MDHEN and CDR2 SYDVKM. CDR3 loop: CASSPPGLLNTIYF. The CDR3 DNA reads as TGTGCCAGCAGTCCGCCGGGACTTTTAAACACCATATATTTT. The whole variable domain, remainder taken from reference TRBV28 and TRBJ1-3, is DVKVTQSSRYLVKRTGEKVFLECVQDMDHENMFWYRQDPGLGLRLIYFSYDVKMKEKGDIPEGYSVSREKKERFSLILESASTNQTSMYLCASSPPGLLNTIYFGEGSWLTVV.

The chain carries TRBV28 and TRBJ1-4; D gene unclear. Germline V CDR1 and CDR2: MDHEN, SYDVKM. The germline V and J ends were trimmed by 5 bases and 7 bases, with 14 bases remaining between them. The CDR3 runs to 14 residues. The chain's CDR3 is CASSLRTVGEKLFF. The DNA of the CDR3 is TGTGCCAGCAGTCTCCGTACTGTTGGTGAAAAACTGTTTTTT.

V and J are TRBV7-2 and TRBJ2-1; D is unclear. This CDR3 has 13 amino acids. Per germline, CDR1 SGHTA and CDR2 FQGNSA. V was pared by 0 bases and J by 8 bases, with 8 bases between. CDR3 sequence (DNA): TGTGCCAGCAGCTTAGCTGGTCTAGATGAGCAGTTCTTC. Its protein is CASSLAGLDEQFF.

The chain has TRBV5-1 and TRBJ1-6; D remains ambiguous. CDR1 and CDR2 (germline): SGHRS, YFSETQ. V was pared by 0 bases and J by 7 bases, with 8 bases between. The CDR3 runs to 14 residues. CDR3 sequence: CASSLVGENSPLHF. CDR3 nucleotide sequence: TGCGCCAGCAGCTTGGTCGGGGAAAATTCACCCCTCCACTTT.

The rearrangement links TRBV28 to TRBJ1-2; D is unclear. Germline assignment: CDR1 MDHEN and CDR2 SYDVKM. The CDR3 runs to 11 residues. The germline V and J ends were trimmed by 8 bases and 1 base, with 5 bases remaining between them. This CDR3 is CASRDNYGYTF. The CDR3 nucleotides are TGTGCCAGCCGAGATAACTATGGCTACACCTTC.

The gene calls are TRBV7-9 and TRBJ2-1, with TRBD2 as a possible D gene (6 bases). CDR1 is SEHNR and CDR2 is FQNEAQ in the germline V gene (reference sequence). Trimming removed 5 bases from V and 3 bases from J, with 11 bases in between. The CDR3 consists of 14 residues. CDR3 nucleotides: TGTGCCAGCAGCCCGGGACTTGTCTACAATGAGCAGTTCTTC. The encoded protein is CASSPGLVYNEQFF.

The chain uses TRBV6-6 and TRBJ2-1; 9 positions agree with TRBD1. The CDR3 extends over 14 amino acids. V was pared by 9 bases and J by 1 base, with 4 bases of the junction left unmatched. The germline gives CDR1 MNHNY, CDR2 SVGAGI (reference sequence). The CDR3 loop is CASGGQGSYNEQFF. In nucleotides, the CDR3 is TGTGCCAGTGGGGGACAGGGATCCTACAATGAGCAGTTCTTC.

The J gene is TRBJ2-1, the V gene TRBV9; no firm D call. V gave up 0 bases and J gave up 8 bases, with 9 bases separating them. This CDR3 region has 13 residues. Germline V CDR1 and CDR2: SGDLS, YYNGEE. CDR3 protein: CASSVAHRYEQFF. CDR3 coding DNA: TGTGCCAGCAGCGTAGCGCATCGGTATGAGCAGTTCTTC. The full variable domain, with the rest looked up from reference TRBV9 and TRBJ2-1, is DSGVTQTPKHLITATGQRVTLRCSPRSGDLSVYWYQQSLDQGLQFLIQYYNGEERAKGNILERFSAQQFPDLHSELNLSSLELGDSALYFCASSVAHRYEQFFGPGTRLTVL.

Here the CDR3 reads CASSRTGSRGEQYF. The CDR3 DNA reads TGTGCCAGTAGTAGGACAGGCTCCAGGGGCGAGCAGTACTTC. This sequence joins TRBV19 and TRBJ2-7; 7 bases map to TRBD1. This CDR3 has 14 residues. Germline V gene data show CDR1 as LNHDA and CDR2 as SQIVND (reference sequence). Germline trimming cut 4 bases from V and 6 bases from J; bases unmatched to any gene: 9.

This sequence joins TRBV28 and TRBJ2-7; 12 positions match TRBD2. V lost 6 bases to trimming and J lost 5 bases; unmatched junction nucleotides: 5. The length of the CDR3 is 14 residues. Germline CDR1 and CDR2: MDHEN and SYDVKM. Here the CDR3 reads CASSLRLAGDEQYF. In DNA form, the CDR3 reads TGTGCCAGCAGCCTCAGACTAGCGGGAGACGAGCAGTACTTC.

This chain connects TRBV1 to TRBJ2-7; the table's D call of TRBD2 was not tested on the DNA. TRBV1 is a pseudogene locus. The CDR3 sequence is 19 residues long. Written as DNA, the CDR3 is TGCACCAGCAGCCAAAACGGACTAGCGGGACCCATGCGATACTACGAGCAGTACTTC. It specifies CTSSQNGLAGPMRYYEQYF.

V gene TRBV5-5 combines with J gene TRBJ2-3, with 10 positions matching TRBD1. V was pared by 1 base and J by 0 bases, with 8 bases of the junction left unmatched. The CDR3 length is 18 residues. Germline CDR1 reads SGHKS; CDR2 reads YYEKEE (reference sequence). CDR3 coding DNA: TGTGCCAGCAGCTTGAGGGACAGGGGTTCCTCTAGCACAGATACGCAGTATTTT. This gives the protein CASSLRDRGSSSTDTQYF.

This clone was observed a few times. The chain joins TRBV19 to TRBJ2-4; 8 bases are shared with TRBD2. CDR3 length equals 13 residues. Germline-derived CDR1 and CDR2 are LNHDA and SQIVND (reference sequence). V dropped 5 bases and J dropped 7; count of bases not matched to a gene: 4. CDR3 sequence: CASSGTSGNIQYF. Written as DNA, the CDR3 is TGTGCCAGTAGTGGGACTAGTGGTAACATTCAGTACTTC.

V usage is TRBV18 and J usage is TRBJ2-5; D is possibly TRBD2 (6 bases). V was trimmed by 1 base and J by 1 base, leaving 13 bases between them. Germline CDR1 KGHSH, CDR2 LQKENI. The CDR3 consists of 16 residues. The CDR3 region has the DNA TGTGCCAGCTCACCACTTACTAGCCTGGGCCAAGAGACCCAGTACTTC. It is translated as CASSPLTSLGQETQYF.

V is TRBV5-1 and J is TRBJ2-7, with 13 bases that match TRBD2. The V segment lost 4 bases and the J segment 0 bases; nucleotides outside the gene matches: 4. Germline V gene sequence: CDR1 SGHRS, CDR2 YFSETQ. This CDR3 contains 16 residues. CDR3 in DNA: TGCGCCAGCAGCCCTTGGACTAGCGGGAGCTCCTACGAGCAGTACTTC. Amino acids: CASSPWTSGSSYEQYF.

This chain connects TRBV28 to TRBJ2-1; 8 nucleotides agree with TRBD2. J gave up 0 bases and V 4 bases, and 8 bases lay outside the gene matches. Germline V CDR1 and CDR2: MDHEN, SYDVKM. This CDR3 region has 17 residues. The chain's CDR3 is CASSYLAGGSSYNEQFF. CDR3 sequence (DNA): TGTGCCAGCAGTTATCTAGCGGGTGGGAGCTCCTACAATGAGCAGTTCTTC. Full variable domain (outside the CDR3, taken from reference TRBV28 and TRBJ2-1): DVKVTQSSRYLVKRTGEKVFLECVQDMDHENMFWYRQDPGLGLRLIYFSYDVKMKEKGDIPEGYSVSREKKERFSLILESASTNQTSMYLCASSYLAGGSSYNEQFFGPGTRLTVL.

The rearrangement joins TRBV6-5 to TRBJ2-5; TRBD1 agrees at 7 bases. The assigned J gene may be wrong: the sequence end matches TRBJ2-7 better. In germline, CDR1 is MNHEY, CDR2 SVGAGI. This CDR3 spans 13 amino acids. The CDR3 protein is CATTRTGTYEQYF. In DNA, the CDR3 is TGTGCCACCACCCGGACAGGCACCTACGAGCAGTACTTC.

The chain uses TRBV11-1 and TRBJ2-3; a possible D gene is TRBD2 (5 bases). CDR1 is SGHAT, CDR2 FQDESV, per germline (reference sequence). The CDR3 is 15 amino acids. The V end was cut by 1 base, the J end by 0 bases, with 8 bases between. The CDR3 loop is CASSLGLASTDTQYF. The CDR3 DNA follows: TGTGCCAGCAGCTTAGGGCTAGCTAGCACAGATACGCAGTATTTT.

The rearrangement joins TRBV27 to TRBJ2-7, with TRBD1 matching 7 bases. Looked up from germline, CDR1 is MNHEY and CDR2 is SMNVEV (reference sequence). There are 16 residues in the CDR3. Trimming removed 5 bases from V and 2 bases from J; junction bases left unmatched: 12. For the CDR3, the DNA is TGTGCCAGCAGTACACTAGGGACAGTTCATCCCTACGAGCAGTACTTC. This translates into CASSTLGTVHPYEQYF.